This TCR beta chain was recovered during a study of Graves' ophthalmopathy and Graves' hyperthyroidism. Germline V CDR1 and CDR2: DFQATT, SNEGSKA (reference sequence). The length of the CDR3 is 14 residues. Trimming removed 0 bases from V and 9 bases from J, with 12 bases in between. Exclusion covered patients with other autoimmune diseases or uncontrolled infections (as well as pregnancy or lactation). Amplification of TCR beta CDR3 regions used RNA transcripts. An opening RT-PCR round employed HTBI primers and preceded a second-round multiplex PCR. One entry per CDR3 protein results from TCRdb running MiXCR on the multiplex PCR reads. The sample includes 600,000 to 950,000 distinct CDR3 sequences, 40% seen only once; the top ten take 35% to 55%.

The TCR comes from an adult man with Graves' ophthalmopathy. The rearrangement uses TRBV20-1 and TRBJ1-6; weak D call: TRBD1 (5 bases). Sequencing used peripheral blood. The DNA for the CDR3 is TGCAGTGCTAGAGACAGGGTCGACCTTTCACCCCTCCACTTT. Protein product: CSARDRVDLSPLHF.